The clone carrying this T cell receptor (beta chain) was found once. These data come from a study of blood T cell repertoires in COVID-19. Authors' processing steps: Counts of nucleated cells, estimated from reference gene primer amplification, were obtained. The table came from immunoSEQ multiplex PCR; TCRdb's copy has only in-frame clones and leaves some out. V, J and clone size are taken as reported in that table, and D and trimming were inferred from the DNA itself. The sample lists 200,000 to 250,000 clones, 80% to 95% occurring once. Trimming removed 1 base from V and 0 bases from J, with 11 bases in between. Germline CDR1 and CDR2: SGHDT and YYEEEE. The CDR3 runs to 16 residues. Everyone who took part was roughly 18 to 95 years old, and they came from about 25 US areas. Allocation to cohorts depended on clinical history reported by the participants. Two negative PCRs, clearance, or symptom resolution had been documented for recovered Cohort 3 donors.

The receptor was derived from a woman under 30 who had recovered from COVID-19. Sequencing was done on a sample of PBMCs or T cells enriched from blood (not recorded which). V gene TRBV5-6 combines with J gene TRBJ1-5; D is unclear. The CDR3 nucleotides read TGTGCCAGCAGCTTGTATTCGAGTTATAGCAATCAGCCCCAGCATTTT. This sequence encodes CASSLYSSYSNQPQHF.